The clone carrying this T cell receptor beta chain has more than one count but fewer than ten. Its antigen is as yet unknown. Source study methods: The study took CDR3 differences across clinicopathological groups and made a distant-metastasis classifier for papillary thyroid cancer from them. TCRdb re-processed the PCR reads through MiXCR. V and J calls and clone size were set by TCRdb, not the authors. The table includes about 24,000 clones, about 24% detected once. All patients were untreated before thyroid surgery. With V trimmed by 6 bases and J by 4 bases, 7 bases remained unmatched. CDR3 size: 15 residues. In germline, CDR1 is MDHEN, CDR2 SYDVKM. This entry is derived from a study of metastatic and nonmetastatic thyroid tumors. Study details: Repertoires from malignant and benign thyroid patients were compared across blood and tumor or nodule tissue.

General study findings and limits: Significantly greater TCR beta diversity was reportedly found in malignant thyroid tumors than in benign nodules (in blood and tumor).

The source is a male donor with papillary thyroid cancer or a benign thyroid nodule (not recorded which). Some clones in this sample may be carry-over from other donors' samples. The gene calls are TRBV28 and TRBJ2-3; 10 positions agree with TRBD2. Sequenced material: tumor tissue. This CDR3 reads CASRTSGRDADTQYF. The CDR3 DNA sequence: TGTGCCAGCAGGACCAGCGGGAGGGATGCAGATACGCAGTATTTT.